This entry describes one T cell receptor beta chain. The antigen is not known. The authors reverse transcribed all of the isolated RNA, so sequencing captured expressed TCRB transcripts. Profiling relied on immunoSEQ multiplex PCR, and the TCRdb table lists in-frame clones only, not all of them. The data show more than 150,000 clones, with less than 9.5% seen just once and around 2.5% held by the top ten. This sample is part of a study of beta chain features in type 1 diabetes. Study as a whole: The patient and healthy donor groups were comparable for age, gender and cell yields.

There are 14 residues in the CDR3. V lost 7 bases and J 0 bases, leaving 12 bases between the germline ends. The germline V gene encodes CDR1 MNHEY and CDR2 SVGAGI. Study-level points and caveats: Patients' naive, central memory and Treg TCRB repertoires seemed closer to one another than those of healthy donors.

The TCR was taken from a woman under 30 in good health. The J gene is TRBJ1-2, the V gene TRBV6-5, with no clear D. Sequenced sample: central memory CD4+ T cells from blood. The CDR3 sequence: CASTKSGSNYGYTF. In DNA, the CDR3 is TGTGCCAGCACTAAATCGGGGTCTAACTATGGCTACACCTTC.